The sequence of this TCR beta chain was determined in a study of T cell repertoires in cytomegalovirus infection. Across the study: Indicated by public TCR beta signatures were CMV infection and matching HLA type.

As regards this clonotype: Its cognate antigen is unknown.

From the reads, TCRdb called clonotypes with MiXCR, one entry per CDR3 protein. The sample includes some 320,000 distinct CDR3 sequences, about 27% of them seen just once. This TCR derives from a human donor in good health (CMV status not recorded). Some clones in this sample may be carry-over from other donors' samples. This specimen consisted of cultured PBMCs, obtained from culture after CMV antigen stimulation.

The CDR3 region is CSAPPSGRYEQYF. The CDR3 DNA reads as TGCAGTGCGCCTCCTAGCGGGAGGTACGAGCAGTACTTC. The gene calls are TRBV20-1 and TRBJ2-7; 11 bases are shared with TRBD2. Germline V gives CDR1 DFQATT, CDR2 SNEGSKA (reference sequence). There are 13 residues in the CDR3. Trimming at V came to 6 bases and at J to 4 bases, leaving 5 bases not matched to a gene.